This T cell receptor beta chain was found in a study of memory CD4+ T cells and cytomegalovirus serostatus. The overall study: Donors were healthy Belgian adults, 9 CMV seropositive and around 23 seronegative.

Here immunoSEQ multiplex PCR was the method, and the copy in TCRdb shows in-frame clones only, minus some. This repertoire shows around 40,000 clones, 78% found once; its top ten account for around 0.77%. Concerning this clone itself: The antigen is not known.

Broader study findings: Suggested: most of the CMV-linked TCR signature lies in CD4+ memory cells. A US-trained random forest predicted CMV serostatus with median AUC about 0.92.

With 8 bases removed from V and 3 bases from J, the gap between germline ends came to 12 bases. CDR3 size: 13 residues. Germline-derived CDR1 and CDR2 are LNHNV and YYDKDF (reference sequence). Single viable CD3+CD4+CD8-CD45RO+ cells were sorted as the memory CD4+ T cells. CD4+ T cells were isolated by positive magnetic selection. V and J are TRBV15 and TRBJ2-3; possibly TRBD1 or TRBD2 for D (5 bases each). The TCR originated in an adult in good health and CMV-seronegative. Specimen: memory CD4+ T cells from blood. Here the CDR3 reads CATARDPTDTQYF. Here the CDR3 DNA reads TGTGCCACCGCCCGGGACCCAACAGATACGCAGTATTTT. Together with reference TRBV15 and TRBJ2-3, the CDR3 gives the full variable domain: DAMVIQNPRYQVTQFGKPVTLSCSQTLNHNVMYWYQQKSSQAPKLLFHYYDKDFNNEADTPDNFQSRRPNTSFCFLDIRSPGLGDTAMYLCATARDPTDTQYFGPGTRLTVL.